This is a list of T cell receptor beta chains from one sample in a study of T-cell reconstitution after alpha-beta-depleted transplantation in children. A single record per CDR3 protein comes from TCRdb applying MiXCR to the PCR reads. The table lists about 200,000 distinct CDR3 sequences, about 6% of them singletons, with about 4.3% in the top ten. The sample in question was PBMCs, obtained before TCRalphabeta/CD19-depleted stem cell transplant. Receptor source: a girl in the first two years of life with combined immunodeficiency, due to receive a stem cell transplant. Each CDR3 is given with its conserved first and last residue. A D gene is named only where the DNA matches it firmly.

J gene | D gene | V gene | CDR3 protein
TRBJ2-1 | NA | TRBV7-9 | CASSDSGGSSYNEQFF
TRBJ2-3 | TRBD2 | TRBV2 | CTSSLFLSGGPLTDTQYF
TRBJ2-7 | TRBD1 | TRBV27 | CASSLKGQAYEQYF
TRBJ2-5 | NA | TRBV5-4 | CASSEGQSQETQYF
TRBJ2-1 | TRBD2 | TRBV29-1 | CSVRGASGRVAYNEQFF
TRBJ2-5 | TRBD2 | TRBV5-4 | CASSLGLAGVEETQYF
TRBJ2-1 | TRBD2 | TRBV29-1 | CSGISGGAANEQFF
TRBJ2-7 | NA | TRBV28 | CASSLMGPYEQYF
TRBJ2-7 | NA | TRBV21-1 | CASRSRRDEQYF
TRBJ1-5 | NA | TRBV5-1 | CASSWREGGNQPQHF
TRBJ1-2 | NA | TRBV24-1 | CATSDLGQDDGYTF
TRBJ2-7 | NA | TRBV9 | CASSVRPGTFRNEQYF
TRBJ2-2 | NA | TRBV5-1 | CASSPDSGYTGELFF
TRBJ2-7 | TRBD2 | TRBV28 | CASSRPGLAGVGSYEQYF
TRBJ2-7 | TRBD1 | TRBV7-2 | CASSVLPGQGTYEQYF
TRBJ2-3 | TRBD2 | TRBV6-2/TRBV6-3 | CASSYPLLAGVRADTQYF
TRBJ2-5 | TRBD2 | TRBV7-2 | CASSLISSGDQETQYF
TRBJ2-2 | TRBD1 | TRBV24-1 | CATSHRDRGSGELFF
TRBJ2-5 | TRBD2 | TRBV10-3 | CAISNPGSGEQETQYF
TRBJ1-2 | NA | TRBV28 | CASSLAQNYGYTF
TRBJ2-7 | TRBD1 | TRBV28 | CASSFPHYFPGQASYEQYF
TRBJ2-2 | NA | TRBV7-9 | CASSPYRDPNAGELFF
TRBJ2-5 | NA | TRBV28 | CASSSALFRETQYF
TRBJ2-7 | TRBD2 | TRBV6-2/TRBV6-3 | CAIGLAGAPSSYEQYF
TRBJ2-2 | TRBD2 | TRBV20-1 | CSARVTLAGPNTGELFF
TRBJ2-7 | NA | TRBV6-1 | CASSEVPGAFYEQYF
TRBJ2-7 | TRBD2 | TRBV7-2 | CASSLATSSGAREYF
TRBJ2-3 | NA | TRBV6-5 | CASSHLTGGQEDTQYF
TRBJ2-7 | TRBD2 | TRBV7-9 | CASSLLAEPYEQYF
TRBJ1-1 | NA | TRBV12-3/TRBV12-4 | CASSSGFIDTEAFF
TRBJ2-7 | NA | TRBV7-9 | CASSIEVGIPYEQYF
TRBJ2-7 | TRBD2 | TRBV20-1 | CSASGITSGGFSYEQYF
TRBJ2-7 | TRBD1 | TRBV27 | CASSSLPGQAKPYEQYF
TRBJ2-5 | NA | TRBV24-1 | CATSDFNQQETQYF
TRBJ2-5 | NA | TRBV6-1 | CASSEGWTQYF
TRBJ2-3 | TRBD2 | TRBV5-1 | CASSFSLAGLSTDTQYF
TRBJ1-1 | NA | TRBV7-8 | CASSFHNLNTEAFF
TRBJ2-1 | NA | TRBV14 | CASSQRGQAMGQFF
TRBJ2-3 | NA | TRBV9 | CASSVRPDTQYF
TRBJ1-2 | NA | TRBV20-1 | CSARGTVYGYTF
TRBJ2-7 | TRBD2 | TRBV11-2 | CATEGLPPAQYF
TRBJ2-7 | TRBD1 | TRBV3-1 | CASSQDWQGADEQYF